This entry lists 26 T cell receptor beta chains sequenced from one sample in a study of CD8 T cells in Susac syndrome. When the RNA was reverse transcribed, random hexamers were used with an input of roughly 0.45 to 1 ug. TCRdb reanalysed the immunoSEQ multiplex PCR reads using MiXCR and keeps one entry per CDR3 protein. Altogether roughly 190,000 distinct CDR3 sequences are present, approximately 93% being singletons, with the ten largest covering around 0.1%. The sample consisted of CD4+ T cells from PBMCs. The receptors were sampled from a human donor in good health.

This rearrangement joins TRBV24-1 to TRBJ2-1; D gene ambiguous. The germline gives CDR1 KGHDR, CDR2 SFDVKD. This CDR3 contains 14 residues. V was cut by 3 bases and J by 6 bases, with 11 bases left in between. CDR3 sequence reads: CATSDPGWVNEQFF. In DNA, the CDR3 is TGTGCCACCAGTGATCCAGGATGGGTCAATGAGCAGTTCTTC.

The chain joins TRBV12-3 or TRBV12-4 to TRBJ2-3; tentatively, D is TRBD2 (6 bases). The germline V and J ends were trimmed by 6 bases and 6 bases, with 19 bases remaining between them. CDR3 length: 15 amino acids. CDR3 DNA: TGTGCCAGCAGGGTGGGGGACTCGGGGCTTGATACGCAGTATTTT. Its protein product is CASRVGDSGLDTQYF.

This chain links TRBV19 with TRBJ1-5; D may be TRBD1 (6 bases). The ends were cut back, 2 bases at V and 6 bases at J, with 14 bases in the middle. The CDR3 spans 15 residues. Germline lookup yields CDR1 LNHDA and CDR2 SQIVND (reference sequence). CDR3 amino acids: CASSITVRGGQPQHF. In DNA, the CDR3 is TGTGCCAGTAGTATAACCGTCAGGGGTGGTCAGCCCCAGCATTTT.

The genes are TRBV28 and TRBJ1-5, with no clear D. Per germline, CDR1 MDHEN and CDR2 SYDVKM. V was shortened by 10 bases and J by 2 bases, with 9 bases between the two germline ends. This CDR3 has 12 amino acids. CDR3 protein: CAINGGNQPQHF. CDR3 nucleotide sequence: TGTGCCATCAACGGGGGCAATCAGCCCCAGCATTTT.

This chain links TRBV5-4 with TRBJ2-5, with D possibly called TRBD1 or TRBD2 (5 bases each). V shed 4 bases and J shed 7 bases, with 17 bases lying between them. The length of the CDR3 is 14 residues. Germline V lookup: CDR1 SGHNT, CDR2 YYREEE (reference sequence). CDR3 coding DNA: TGTGCCAGCAGCGACCTACGGGGCTCTGGGACCCAGTACTTC. Translating it yields CASSDLRGSGTQYF.

The V gene is TRBV7-2, the J gene TRBJ2-5; 9 bases line up with TRBD1. Germline V gene sequence: CDR1 SGHTA, CDR2 FQGNSA. The V segment lost 4 bases and the J segment 4 bases; nucleotides outside the gene matches: 10. The CDR3 is 16 residues long. Here the CDR3 reads CASSSQKTGGPETQYF. CDR3 coding DNA: TGTGCCAGCAGCTCGCAGAAGACAGGGGGGCCAGAGACCCAGTACTTC.

The rearrangement links TRBV5-1 to TRBJ2-2; D gene unclear. Trimming removed 4 bases at V and 1 base at J, with 8 bases between. The CDR3 is made up of 14 amino acids. CDR1 is SGHRS, CDR2 YFSETQ, per germline. The CDR3 spells CASSTDGNTGELFF. In DNA, the CDR3 is TGCGCCAGCAGCACGGACGGGAACACCGGGGAGCTGTTTTTT.

This chain connects TRBV20-1 to TRBJ2-3; D gene unclear. CDR1 DFQATT and CDR2 SNEGSKA come from the germline V gene (reference sequence). This CDR3 region has 13 residues. V lost 6 bases to trimming and J lost 2 bases, with 12 bases between them. This CDR3 reads CSAPSPFTDTQYF. CDR3 coding DNA: TGCAGTGCCCCCTCGCCTTTCACAGATACGCAGTATTTT.

The chain combines TRBV29-1 with TRBJ2-2, with D perhaps matching TRBD1 (6 bases). Germline V gene lookup returns CDR1 SQVTM and CDR2 ANQGSEA. V gave up 4 bases and J gave up 2 bases, with 14 bases separating them. This CDR3 region has 15 residues. CDR3 protein: CSVAIGQRNTGELFF. For the CDR3, the DNA is TGCAGCGTTGCAATCGGACAGAGAAACACCGGGGAGCTGTTTTTT.

The genes are TRBV19 and TRBJ1-5; D not certain. CDR1 and CDR2 from the germline V gene are LNHDA and SQIVND (reference sequence). CDR3 size: 13 residues. V was shortened by 3 bases and J by 10 bases, with 13 bases between the two germline ends. The CDR3 spells CASSILVRDPQHF. CDR3 coding DNA: TGTGCCAGTAGTATCTTAGTCCGGGATCCCCAGCATTTT.

The chain recombines TRBV3-1 with TRBJ1-1; tentatively, D is TRBD1 (5 bases). The ends were cut back, 8 bases at V and 5 bases at J, with 18 bases in the middle. The CDR3 covers 14 residues. Germline assignment: CDR1 LGHDT and CDR2 YNNKEL (reference sequence). CDR3 loop: CASRPSGPGTEAFF. CDR3 bases: TGTGCCAGCCGCCCTTCGGGGCCTGGGACTGAAGCTTTCTTT.

The rearrangement uses TRBV20-1 and TRBJ1-5; weak D call: TRBD1 (5 bases). Germline CDR1 and CDR2: DFQATT and SNEGSKA (reference sequence). Trimming shortened V by 2 bases and J by 4 bases, and 18 bases separated the two germline ends. CDR3 length: 16 amino acids. The CDR3 is CSARPPRLGPNQPQHF. CDR3 sequence (DNA): TGCAGTGCTAGACCGCCTCGATTGGGACCGAATCAGCCCCAGCATTTT.

The CDR3 bases are TGTGCCAGCAGCCAACTGGGGGGGCCAGATACGCAGTATTTT. This gives the protein CASSQLGGPDTQYF. The chain links TRBV14 to TRBJ2-3, with a weak D call TRBD2 (7 bases). This CDR3 region has 14 residues. Trimming shortened V by 2 bases and J by 4 bases, and 10 bases separated the two germline ends. In germline, CDR1 is SGHDN, CDR2 FVKESK. The full variable domain, rest sourced from reference TRBV14 and TRBJ2-3, is EAGVTQFPSHSVIEKGQTVTLRCDPISGHDNLYWYRRVMGKEIKFLLHFVKESKQDESGMPNNRFLAERTGGTYSTLKVQPAELEDSGVYFCASSQLGGPDTQYFGPGTRLTVL.

This clonotype occurred once. The genes are TRBV28 and TRBJ2-5; tentative D call: TRBD1 (6 bases). Trimming shortened V by 8 bases and J by 1 base, and 11 bases separated the two germline ends. Germline V CDR1 and CDR2: MDHEN, SYDVKM. The CDR3 extends over 13 amino acids. In DNA form, the CDR3 reads TGTGCCAGCGGAACAGGGTCCCAAGAGACCCAGTACTTC. Residues: CASGTGSQETQYF.

The rearrangement links TRBV7-2 to TRBJ1-5, with D perhaps TRBD1 (5 bases). V lost 4 bases to trimming and J lost 0 bases, with 13 bases between them. This CDR3 is built from 16 residues. In germline, CDR1 is SGHTA, CDR2 FQGNSA. The CDR3 nucleotides are TGTGCCAGCAGCTCTAGGGGATTAGCTAGCAATCAGCCCCAGCATTTT. Residues: CASSSRGLASNQPQHF.

The chain uses TRBV6-2 or TRBV6-3 and TRBJ2-5; TRBD2 matches 7 bases. With 5 bases clipped from V and 2 bases from J, the junction kept 2 bases outside the gene matches. CDR1 and CDR2 (germline): MNHEY, SVGEGT. The CDR3 runs to 13 residues. CDR3 nucleotides: TGTGCCAGCAGTGGGAGGGTACAAGAGACCCAGTACTTC. It is translated as CASSGRVQETQYF.

The V and J genes are TRBV5-1 and TRBJ2-1; 9 bases align to TRBD2. CDR1 SGHRS and CDR2 YFSETQ come from the germline V gene. Trimming cost V 4 bases and J 15 bases; bases outside gene matches: 5. This CDR3 spans 11 amino acids. CDR3 protein: CASSLGLASFF. DNA of the CDR3: TGCGCCAGCAGCCTCGGACTAGCGTCGTTCTTC.

The V and J genes are TRBV3-1 and TRBJ2-4; 11 positions match TRBD1. The junction had 5 bases not matched to a gene; V was cut back by 2 bases and J by 2 bases. Germline V CDR1 and CDR2: LGHDT, YNNKEL (reference sequence). CDR3 size: 17 residues. Here the CDR3 DNA reads TGTGCCAGCAGCCAACCCGGACAGGGGGCAACCAAAAACATTCAGTACTTC. Translating it yields CASSQPGQGATKNIQYF.

Concerning this clonotype itself: The junction and the germline gene differ at one end; a read error may be behind it. The rearrangement uses TRBV7-7 and TRBJ2-2; perhaps TRBD1 as D (5 bases). The CDR3 consists of 13 residues. Germline values: CDR1 SSHAT, CDR2 FNYEAQ (reference sequence). In DNA, the CDR3 is TGTGCTAGCAGCTCCCAGGGTTCTGGGGAGCTGTTTTTT. It encodes CASSSQGSGELFF.

V gene TRBV28 combines with J gene TRBJ2-5; no clear D gene. There are 11 residues in the CDR3. V dropped 10 bases and J dropped 5 bases, with 11 bases sitting between them. From germline, CDR1 is MDHEN and CDR2 SYDVKM. CDR3 DNA sequence: TGTGCCAACTACCGCCCGGAGACCCAGTACTTC. This gives the protein CANYRPETQYF.

This rearrangement joins TRBV28 to TRBJ2-1, with 9 positions matching TRBD1. CDR1 MDHEN and CDR2 SYDVKM come from the germline V gene. Trimming removed 1 base from V and 8 bases from J; junction bases left unmatched: 12. The CDR3 loop spans 17 amino acids. The CDR3, as DNA: TGTGCCAGCAGTTTATCGGACAGGGGCTTCCTCCGTGATGAGCAGTTCTTC. Protein product: CASSLSDRGFLRDEQFF.

This clonotype was seen a single time. This chain uses TRBV28 with TRBJ2-1; the D call may be TRBD1 or TRBD2 (5 bases each). V was trimmed by 10 bases and J by 2 bases, leaving 18 bases between them. CDR3 length equals 15 residues. Germline lookup yields CDR1 MDHEN and CDR2 SYDVKM. As DNA, the CDR3 is TGTGCCACCGCCTGGAGGACACCCCCCTACAATGAGCAGTTCTTC. Translated, it gives CATAWRTPPYNEQFF.

The chain recombines TRBV10-2 with TRBJ1-1; D is undetermined. Germline V gene data show CDR1 as WSHSY and CDR2 as SAAADI. The germline V and J ends were trimmed by 8 bases and 4 bases, with 14 bases remaining between them. The CDR3 runs to 13 residues. The CDR3 DNA is TGCGCCAGCCGATCCATTTCCAGCACTGAAGCTTTCTTT. It is translated as CASRSISSTEAFF.

This chain links TRBV7-3 with TRBJ2-3; no definite D call. The CDR3 spans 13 residues. Trimming shortened V by 2 bases and J by 5 bases, and 8 bases separated the two germline ends. Per germline, CDR1 SGHTA and CDR2 FQGTGA. The CDR3 loop is CASSLLMVDTQYF. The CDR3 nucleotides are TGTGCCAGCAGCTTACTAATGGTAGATACGCAGTATTTT.

The chain links TRBV14 to TRBJ2-5, with D unclear. The germline gives CDR1 SGHDN, CDR2 FVKESK. The V gene lost 4 bases and the J gene lost 5 bases, with 17 bases spanning the gap. This CDR3 spans 15 amino acids. DNA for the CDR3: TGTGCCAGCAGCCTGTGGCAGGATCATAGGGAGACCCAGTACTTC. Residues: CASSLWQDHRETQYF. Looking up the rest from reference TRBV14 and TRBJ2-5 gives the full variable domain: EAGVTQFPSHSVIEKGQTVTLRCDPISGHDNLYWYRRVMGKEIKFLLHFVKESKQDESGMPNNRFLAERTGGTYSTLKVQPAELEDSGVYFCASSLWQDHRETQYFGPGTRLLVL.

The chain carries TRBV20-1 and TRBJ2-2; D gene unclear. The germline gives CDR1 DFQATT, CDR2 SNEGSKA (reference sequence). The CDR3 is made up of 16 amino acids. V dropped 0 bases and J dropped 7 bases, with 18 bases sitting between them. The CDR3 spells CSARDLSRSGVGELFF. CDR3 sequence (DNA): TGCAGTGCTAGAGATCTCTCGAGGAGTGGGGTCGGGGAGCTGTTTTTT.